This paragraph reports one T cell receptor beta chain. The trim removed 4 bases at V and 16 bases at J, leaving 10 bases unmatched. Germline CDR1 SGHDN, CDR2 FVKESK. The CDR3 has 12 amino acids. This sample is drawn from a study of blood T cell repertoires in COVID-19. For the study at large: The study drew acute and convalescent COVID-19 samples from the United States, Italy and Spain. Nucleic acid was either cDNA or gDNA, and it came from T cells, B-cell-depleted T cells, or PBMCs.

Authors' processing steps: Estimation of nucleated cell counts was performed using reference gene primer amplification. This table comes from immunoSEQ multiplex PCR, and its TCRdb copy is limited to in-frame clones, with some not included. The DNA gave D and trimming, while V, J and clone size come from that table. Of some 260,000 clones listed, 65% to 80% are singletons. The sample taken for sequencing was peripheral blood. This receptor was taken from a woman aged 40-49 years with active or convalescent COVID-19. The chain is built from TRBV14 and TRBJ1-5; 7 bases align to TRBD1. The DNA of the CDR3 is TGTGCCAGCAGCCGAGGACAGGAGGGAAAACATTTT. It encodes CASSRGQEGKHF.